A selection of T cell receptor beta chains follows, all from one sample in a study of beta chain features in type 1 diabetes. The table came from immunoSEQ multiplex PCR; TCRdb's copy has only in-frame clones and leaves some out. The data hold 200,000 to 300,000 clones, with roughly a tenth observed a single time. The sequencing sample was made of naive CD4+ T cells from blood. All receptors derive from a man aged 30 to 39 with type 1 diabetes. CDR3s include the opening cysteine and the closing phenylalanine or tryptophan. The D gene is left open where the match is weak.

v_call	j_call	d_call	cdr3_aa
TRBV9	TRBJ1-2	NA	CASSVDDIYYGYTF
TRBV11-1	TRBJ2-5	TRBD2	CASSGRGGLETQYF
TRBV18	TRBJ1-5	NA	CASSGRTGSKIAQHF
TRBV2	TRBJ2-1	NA	CASSSDSYNEQFF
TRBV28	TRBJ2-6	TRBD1	CASSSRTGRVSGANVLTF
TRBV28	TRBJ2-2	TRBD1	CASSPPGQGTGELFF
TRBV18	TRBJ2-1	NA	CASSPLGDNEQFF
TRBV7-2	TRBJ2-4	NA	CASSLRIGDIQYF
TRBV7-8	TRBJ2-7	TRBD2	CASSLVAGDYEQYF
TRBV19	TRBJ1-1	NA	CASSTLTAEAFF
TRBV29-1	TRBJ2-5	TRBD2	CSVAGGEETQYF
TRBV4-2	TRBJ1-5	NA	CASSQDSGQPQHF
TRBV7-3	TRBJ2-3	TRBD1	CASSKGTATDTQYF
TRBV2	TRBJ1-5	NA	CASSPTGQFNQPQHF
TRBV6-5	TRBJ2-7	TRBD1	CASSYYWTGTYEQYF
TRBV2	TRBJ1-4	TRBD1	CASNRGNEKLFF
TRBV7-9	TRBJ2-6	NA	CASSLSSSGANVLTF
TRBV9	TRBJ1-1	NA	CASSVARSGEAFF
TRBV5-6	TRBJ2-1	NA	CASSSQVMTYNEQFF
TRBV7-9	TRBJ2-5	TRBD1	CASSVNGQGVGQETQYF
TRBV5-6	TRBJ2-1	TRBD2	CASSWGVAGGPNEQFF
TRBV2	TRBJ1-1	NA	CASSDRRGPNTEAFF
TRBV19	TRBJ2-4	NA	CASSIGGWNIQYF
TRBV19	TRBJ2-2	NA	CATRLDGRNTGELFF
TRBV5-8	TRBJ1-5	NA	CASTKGPGQPQHF
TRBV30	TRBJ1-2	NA	CAWSLGQPRGYGYTF
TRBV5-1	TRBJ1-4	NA	CASSRQGNEKLFF
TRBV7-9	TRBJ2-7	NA	CASSLSFPYEQYF
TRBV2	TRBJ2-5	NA	CASSGDSQETQYF
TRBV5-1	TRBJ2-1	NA	CASSLGASSSEQFF
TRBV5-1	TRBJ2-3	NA	CASSPLVTGTTDTQYF
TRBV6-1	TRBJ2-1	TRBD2	CASSVAGGIYNEQFF
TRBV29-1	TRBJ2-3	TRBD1	CSVNPGQGARDTQYF
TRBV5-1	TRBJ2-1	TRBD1	CASSLPGTGGDEQFF
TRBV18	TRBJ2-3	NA	CASSPPGLSTDTQYF
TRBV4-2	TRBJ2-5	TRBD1	CASRQAGDSSETQYF
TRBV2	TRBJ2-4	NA	CASSARTLRRSKNIQYF
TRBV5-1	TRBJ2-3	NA	CASRETGSTDTQYF